This is a list of T cell receptor beta chains from one sample in a study of response to subunit inactivated influenza vaccine. TCRdb re-called the RT-PCR reads through MiXCR, storing one row per CDR3 protein. This table holds more than 700,000 distinct CDR3 sequences, 21% found once. This sample comprised PBMCs from blood, obtained 4 to 6 days after vaccination. The receptors were gathered from a man aged 50 to 60 who received an inactivated influenza vaccine. CDR3s include the opening cysteine and the closing phenylalanine or tryptophan. Fields, in order: CDR3 DNA, CDR3 protein, clone size, V gene, D gene, J gene. D genes are given only for firm matches. Some rows have no size entry. The others give once, few or many, or a class for an expanded clone.

cdr3_nt: TGCAGTGCTAGGGGGACTAGCGGGAGGTTTGCCAAAAACATTCAGTACTTC
cdr3_aa: CSARGTSGRFAKNIQYF
clone_size: many
v_call: TRBV20-1
d_call: TRBD2
j_call: TRBJ2-4

cdr3_nt: TGTGCCAGCAGCTTAGGGTTGAGGGGCGCCGCATCTGAAGCTTTCTTT
cdr3_aa: CASSLGLRGAASEAFF
clone_size: -
v_call: TRBV7-9
d_call: -
j_call: TRBJ1-1

cdr3_nt: TGTGCCATCAGTGCGGGACCCCAAGAGGCAGATACGCAGTATTTT
cdr3_aa: CAISAGPQEADTQYF
clone_size: -
v_call: TRBV10-3
d_call: -
j_call: TRBJ2-3

cdr3_nt: TGTGCCATCAGTGAGTCGACTGAACGGGAGCTGTTTTTT
cdr3_aa: CAISESTERELFF
clone_size: many
v_call: TRBV10-3
d_call: -
j_call: TRBJ2-2

cdr3_nt: TGCGCCAGCAGCTCACTAGTACCCTCCTACAATGAGCAGTTCTTC
cdr3_aa: CASSSLVPSYNEQFF
clone_size: many
v_call: TRBV5-1
d_call: -
j_call: TRBJ2-1

cdr3_nt: TGTGCCGGAGCCGGGACAGGGATCTCCGAGCAGTACTTC
cdr3_aa: CAGAGTGISEQYF
clone_size: few
v_call: TRBV28
d_call: TRBD1
j_call: TRBJ2-7

cdr3_nt: TGCAGTGCTAGAGAAGTGGGGGACAGCAATCAGCCCCAGCATTTT
cdr3_aa: CSAREVGDSNQPQHF
clone_size: -
v_call: TRBV20-1
d_call: -
j_call: TRBJ1-5

cdr3_nt: TGCAGCGTTTTCCTCCCTAGCTATGGCTACACCTTC
cdr3_aa: CSVFLPSYGYTF
clone_size: many
v_call: TRBV29-1
d_call: -
j_call: TRBJ1-2

cdr3_nt: TGCGCCAGCAGCTTGGCGAGGAGGGAGACCCAGTACTTC
cdr3_aa: CASSLARRETQYF
clone_size: many
v_call: TRBV5-1
d_call: -
j_call: TRBJ2-5

cdr3_nt: TGTGCCAGCAGCCGTCCGGGGCCGCCAGTCTTC
cdr3_aa: CASSRPGPPVF
clone_size: -
v_call: TRBV7-2
d_call: -
j_call: TRBJ2-1

cdr3_nt: TGCAGTGCAACCGGGACGATCTCCTACAATGAGCAGTTCTTC
cdr3_aa: CSATGTISYNEQFF
clone_size: few
v_call: TRBV20-1
d_call: -
j_call: TRBJ2-1

cdr3_nt: TGTGCCAGCTCACCGACAGGGGATGTATCTGGAAACACCATATATTTT
cdr3_aa: CASSPTGDVSGNTIYF
clone_size: few
v_call: TRBV18
d_call: TRBD1
j_call: TRBJ1-3

cdr3_nt: TGTGCCATCAGTAAGCGAGGGACTAGCGGGAAGGTCGGGGAGCTGTTTTTT
cdr3_aa: CAISKRGTSGKVGELFF
clone_size: -
v_call: TRBV10-3
d_call: TRBD2
j_call: TRBJ2-2

cdr3_nt: TGCGCCAGCAGCTTGGCCGTAGTGAATGAGCAGTTCTTC
cdr3_aa: CASSLAVVNEQFF
clone_size: -
v_call: TRBV5-1
d_call: -
j_call: TRBJ2-1

cdr3_nt: TGTGCCGGCCGGGGGGGACAGAGACCCTACGAGCAGTACTTC
cdr3_aa: CAGRGGQRPYEQYF
clone_size: -
v_call: TRBV6-1
d_call: -
j_call: TRBJ2-7